This T cell receptor beta chain was captured in a study of metastatic and nonmetastatic thyroid tumors. As for the study in general: Repertoire comparison spanned blood and tumor or nodule tissue of malignant and benign thyroid patients. Study-wide findings and caveats: Reportedly, malignant thyroid tumors had significantly higher TCR beta diversity than benign nodules, in blood and tumor.

No patient had received any treatment before thyroid surgery. A word on this clone: Its antigen is unknown.

Germline lookup yields CDR1 MNHNS and CDR2 SASEGT. CDR3 length: 13 amino acids. The V gene lost 8 bases and the J gene lost 5 bases, with 16 bases spanning the gap. How the authors handled the data: CDR3 was compared across clinicopathological groups, and the resulting differences were used to build a distant-metastasis classifier for papillary thyroid cancer. TCRdb recomputed clones from the PCR reads via MiXCR. The authors' filters were not applied to this entry. The sample carries about 21,000 clones, roughly 27% recorded once. The sequencing input was tumor tissue. This clonotype was obtained from a male donor with papillary thyroid cancer or a benign thyroid nodule (not recorded which). Some clones in this sample may be carry-over from other donors' samples. This chain uses TRBV6-1 with TRBJ2-7; TRBD2 might be the D (7 bases). CDR3: CASGFGRGDEQYF. The CDR3 nucleotides read TGTGCCAGCGGGTTTGGGAGGGGGGACGAGCAGTACTTC.